These 12 T cell receptor beta chains were all obtained from the same sample, sequenced in a study of human T cells and chemical hapten exposure. In TCRdb, the RACE reads were re-called with MiXCR into one record per CDR3 protein. Of around 110,000 distinct CDR3 sequences listed, about 12% are singletons. Time point: patch test 1, 2 weeks after DPC sensitization. Treatment of the sample: therapeutic diphenylcyclopropenone sensitization with weekly scalp DPC. The starting material was whole blood, obtained in connection with sensitization to the hapten diphenylcyclopropenone (DPC). The receptors here all came from a woman aged 45 to 65 with alopecia areata. Some clones in this sample may be carry-over from other donors' samples.

The chain combines TRBV5-1 with TRBJ1-1; unclear D gene. With 0 bases removed from V and 3 bases from J, the gap between germline ends came to 12 bases. Germline assignment: CDR1 SGHRS and CDR2 YFSETQ. This CDR3 is 15 amino acids long. This CDR3 is CASSLAVGVDTEAFF. The CDR3 nucleotides are TGCGCCAGCAGCTTGGCCGTGGGTGTTGACACTGAAGCTTTCTTT.

The table lists this clonotype with a few counts. The chain carries TRBV18 and TRBJ1-2, with 9 nucleotides matching TRBD1. The ends lost 4 bases at V and 2 bases at J; junction bases unmatched: 5. The CDR3 has 15 amino acids. The V gene's germline CDR1 is KGHSH and CDR2 LQKENI. CDR3 loop: CASSRGQGVNYGYTF. CDR3 nucleotide sequence: TGTGCCAGCTCACGGGGACAGGGAGTAAACTATGGCTACACCTTC. The full variable domain, with the rest looked up from reference TRBV18 and TRBJ1-2, is NAGVMQNPRHLVRRRGQEARLRCSPMKGHSHVYWYRQLPEEGLKFMVYLQKENIIDESGMPKERFSAEFPKEGPSILRIQQVVRGDSAAYFCASSRGQGVNYGYTFGSGTRLTVV.

The table lists this clonotype with many counts. The chain links TRBV20-1 to TRBJ2-1; 7 bases align to TRBD2. The germline V gene has CDR1 DFQATT and CDR2 SNEGSKA (reference sequence). Trimming took 6 bases from V and 6 from J; bases not matched to a gene: 14. The CDR3 is 15 residues long. The CDR3 sequence is CSAPMGGFGFNEQFF. The CDR3 nucleotides read TGCAGTGCCCCTATGGGGGGGTTCGGATTCAATGAGCAGTTCTTC.

This clonotype was picked up a small number of times. The V call is TRBV18, the J call TRBJ2-5; D call uncertain. The CDR3 has 12 residues. V was cut by 3 bases and J by 2 bases, with 4 bases left in between. CDR1 is KGHSH and CDR2 is LQKENI in the germline V gene. CDR3 sequence: CASSPWQETQYF. The CDR3 DNA sequence: TGTGCCAGCTCACCCTGGCAAGAGACCCAGTACTTC.

In its sample, this clonotype was seen a few times. The chain carries TRBV6-5 and TRBJ2-7, with 8 positions matching TRBD1. The CDR3 extends over 15 amino acids. The germline V gene encodes CDR1 MNHEY and CDR2 SVGAGI. V was clipped by 5 bases and J by 4 bases; unmatched bases: 10. The CDR3 DNA follows: TGTGCCAGCAGTAAGCAGGGGGCCGTCCTATACGAGCAGTACTTC. As protein: CASSKQGAVLYEQYF.

The chain joins TRBV12-3 or TRBV12-4 to TRBJ2-5; 7 bases are a match to TRBD1. The ends lost 5 bases at V and 2 bases at J; junction bases unmatched: 5. This CDR3 is built from 14 residues. The CDR3 coding sequence is TGTGCCAGCAGTGCCCCGGGACAGCAAGAGACCCAGTACTTC. This translates into CASSAPGQQETQYF.

This clonotype has at least ten counts. The V call is TRBV20-1, the J call TRBJ1-1; D is undetermined. This CDR3 has 13 residues. The V and J ends lost 1 base and 1 base respectively, with 7 bases between them. Germline V lookup: CDR1 DFQATT, CDR2 SNEGSKA (reference sequence). CDR3 sequence (DNA): TGCAGTGCTAGAGTCCTGCCGAACACTGAAGCTTTCTTT. This gives the protein CSARVLPNTEAFF.

This clonotype showed up just a few times. CDR3 nucleotide sequence: TGTGCCATCTCGGCAGTAAATGAGCAGTTCTTC. Its protein product is CAISAVNEQFF. This chain connects TRBV10-3 to TRBJ2-1; D unresolved. The CDR3 loop spans 11 amino acids. Germline CDR1 ENHRY, CDR2 SYGVKD. V was pared by 8 bases and J by 7 bases, with 9 bases between.

At least ten counts were recorded for this clonotype. V and J are TRBV28 and TRBJ2-3; 7 bases fit TRBD1. Germline assignment: CDR1 MDHEN and CDR2 SYDVKM. The CDR3 is 13 amino acids. J was trimmed by 6 bases and V by 10 bases; bases with no gene match: 10. Here the CDR3 DNA reads TGTGCCACCGAACAGGGGCCAGAGGATACGCAGTATTTT. It codes for CATEQGPEDTQYF.

The chain has TRBV10-3 and TRBJ1-1; D is possibly TRBD1 (5 bases). CDR3 length equals 14 residues. Germline V gene sequence: CDR1 ENHRY, CDR2 SYGVKD. Trimming removed 4 bases at V and 1 base at J, with 10 bases between. CDR3 DNA sequence: TGTGCCATCAGTGGCGAGGGACCGAACACTGAAGCTTTCTTT. Translating it yields CAISGEGPNTEAFF.

This clonotype has ten or more counts. The chain employs TRBV6-6 and TRBJ1-1, with TRBD1 matching over 8 bases. Germline loops: CDR1 MNHNY, CDR2 SVGAGI (reference sequence). CDR3 length: 14 amino acids. V lost 6 bases to trimming and J lost 7 bases; unmatched junction nucleotides: 10. The DNA for the CDR3 is TGTGCCAGCAGGGACCCAGGGGGCAAACGTGAAGCTTTCTTT. The encoded protein is CASRDPGGKREAFF.

This clonotype was counted a few times. The chain combines TRBV4-2 with TRBJ2-1; 10 bases map to TRBD1. V shed 3 bases, J shed 7 bases, and the junction held 3 bases outside the gene matches. Germline V CDR1 and CDR2: LGHNA, YNFKEQ. This CDR3 region has 14 residues. CDR3 DNA: TGTGCCAGCAGCCACGGGGACAGGGGAAATGAGCAGTTCTTC. Encoded protein: CASSHGDRGNEQFF.